This T cell receptor (beta chain) was identified in a study of cytomegalovirus exposure and HLA in healthy donors. This clone appeared a single time. CDR1 and CDR2 from the germline V gene are SGHDT and YYEEEE. CDR3 length: 15 amino acids. With 0 bases removed from V and 4 bases from J, the gap between germline ends came to 14 bases. Primers included in the PCR were 60 Vbeta and 13 Jbeta primers. The data were produced by immunoSEQ multiplex PCR, yet TCRdb's version contains in-frame clones alone and is incomplete. The data show about 260,000 clones, with around 66% seen just once and over 2% held by the top ten.

This TCR was recovered from a female donor in good health and CMV-seronegative. The V gene is TRBV5-6, the J gene TRBJ2-7; D is perhaps TRBD1 (6 bases). The sample comprised PBMCs. The CDR3 DNA follows: TGTGCCAGCAGCTTGGCCAAGGGGGTTATGTACGAGCAGTACTTC. Residues: CASSLAKGVMYEQYF. Drawing the rest from reference TRBV5-6 and TRBJ2-7, the complete variable domain is DAGVTQSPTHLIKTRGQQVTLRCSPKSGHDTVSWYQQALGQGPQFIFQYYEEEERQRGNFPDRFSGHQFPNYSSELNVNALLLGDSALYLCASSLAKGVMYEQYFGPGTRLTVT.